The 10 T cell receptor beta chains reported below all come from one sample, sequenced in a study of control samples from healthy donors and cancer patients. The protocol was immunoSEQ multiplex PCR, while the TCRdb copy is restricted to in-frame clones and leaves out a portion. The sample contains 150,000 to 200,000 clones, roughly 94% of which appear only once. Sequencing used blood. All receptors derive from a young woman in good health.

The V call is TRBV19, the J call TRBJ1-5; 7 positions agree with TRBD1. V shed 6 bases and J 0 bases; nucleotides not matched to a gene: 5. In germline, CDR1 is LNHDA, CDR2 SQIVND (reference sequence). The CDR3 has 15 amino acids. DNA of the CDR3: TGTGCCAGTAGCAATGGACAGGTTAGCAATCAGCCCCAGCATTTT. It is translated as CASSNGQVSNQPQHF.

The chain combines TRBV20-1 with TRBJ1-6; a weak D match, TRBD1 (6 bases). CDR1 DFQATT and CDR2 SNEGSKA come from the germline V gene (reference sequence). V lost 3 bases and J 7 bases, leaving 7 bases between the germline ends. The CDR3 is made up of 12 amino acids. The CDR3 protein is CSASRGNSPLHF. For the CDR3, the DNA is TGCAGTGCTAGTAGGGGGAATTCACCCCTCCACTTT.

The V call is TRBV5-4, the J call TRBJ1-2; weak D call: TRBD1 (5 bases). From germline, CDR1 is SGHNT and CDR2 YYREEE (reference sequence). The CDR3 is made up of 15 amino acids. Between the trimmed V and J ends, which lost 3 bases and 7 bases, there was a span of 19 bases. The CDR3 reads CASSWGPGPEVGYTF. As DNA, the CDR3 is TGTGCCAGCAGCTGGGGACCGGGGCCGGAGGTTGGCTACACCTTC.

The CDR3 here is CASSQQQGARSGGYTF. The CDR3 DNA reads as TGCGCCAGCAGCCAACAACAGGGGGCGAGAAGCGGTGGCTACACCTTC. The chain links TRBV4-1 to TRBJ1-2; 9 nucleotides agree with TRBD1. CDR3 length: 16 amino acids. Germline V CDR1 and CDR2: MGHRA, YSYEKL. V lost 2 bases and J lost 7; bases outside the gene matches: 11.

The chain recombines TRBV6-5 with TRBJ2-1; tentative D call: TRBD2 (5 bases). The CDR3 spans 15 residues. CDR1 and CDR2 (germline): MNHEY, SVGAGI. Trimming pared 5 bases from V and 8 bases from J, leaving 19 bases between. Here the CDR3 reads CASSTPDGGSDEQFF. The CDR3 DNA is TGTGCCAGCAGTACGCCAGACGGCGGGTCGGATGAGCAGTTCTTC.

The genes are TRBV27 and TRBJ1-2, with 9 bases aligning to TRBD1. Trimming took 6 bases from V and 4 from J; bases not matched to a gene: 18. CDR1 MNHEY and CDR2 SMNVEV come from the germline V gene (reference sequence). This CDR3 has 18 residues. The CDR3 spells CASSPTGGAGSLFYGYTF. The CDR3 DNA reads as TGTGCCAGCAGCCCTACAGGGGGCGCCGGGAGTTTATTCTATGGCTACACCTTC.

This chain uses TRBV13 with TRBJ1-2; D call uncertain. CDR3 length: 15 amino acids. Trimming pared 0 bases from V and 0 bases from J, leaving 8 bases between. Germline values: CDR1 PRHDT, CDR2 FYEKMQ (reference sequence). CDR3 in amino acids: CASSLGRRPNYGYTF. CDR3 coding DNA: TGTGCCAGCAGCTTAGGCAGGAGACCTAACTATGGCTACACCTTC.

V and J are TRBV6-2 or TRBV6-3 and TRBJ2-5; 13 bases match TRBD2. The CDR3 is made up of 16 amino acids. Trimming at V came to 4 bases and at J to 5 bases, leaving 7 bases not matched to a gene. CDR1 is MNHEY and CDR2 is SVGEGT in the germline V gene. The CDR3 DNA reads as TGTGCCAGCAGTTTACCCGGGACTAGCGGGATTGAGACCCAGTACTTC. Translated: CASSLPGTSGIETQYF.

J is TRBJ1-3 and V is TRBV11-3; TRBD1 agrees at 7 bases. There are 16 residues in the CDR3. Looked up from germline, CDR1 is SGHNT and CDR2 is YENEEA. Trimming cost V 6 bases and J 1 base; bases outside gene matches: 9. CDR3: CASSTDRTISGNTIYF. CDR3 DNA: TGTGCCAGCAGTACGGACAGGACTATTTCTGGAAACACCATATATTTT.

As concerns this clone: The junction departs from the called germline gene at one end, perhaps through a read error. The CDR3 DNA sequence: TGTGCCAGCTCACCGCGGGACAGCCCCCCGGAGTTC. Translation: CASSPRDSPPEF. This chain connects TRBV18 to TRBJ2-7, with D possibly TRBD1 on 7 matching bases. In germline, CDR1 is KGHSH, CDR2 LQKENI. The length of the CDR3 is 12 residues.